The rows below give T cell receptor beta chains drawn from one sample of a study of T cell changes during pregnancy in multiple sclerosis. The method was immunoSEQ multiplex PCR; TCRdb's version includes in-frame clones alone and lacks a portion of them. This sample has 70,000 to 90,000 clones, with 80% to 95% found just once. The sequencing here drew on peripheral blood, taken in the first trimester of pregnancy. The receptors were gathered from a female donor with multiple sclerosis, enrolled in a pregnancy study. The CDR3 runs from the conserved cysteine through the conserved F or W. D genes are given only for firm matches. Expanded clones get a size class; other rows say once, few or many, or leave the size out.

d_gene	abundance	v_gene	j_gene	CDR3nt	CDR3aa
-	-	TRBV7-8	TRBJ1-3	TGTGCCAGCAGTTTCGCAGGGAACACCATATATTTT	CASSFAGNTIYF
TRBD2	-	TRBV13	TRBJ2-1	TGTGCCAGCAGCCCCCGCGGACTAGCGGGTTCCGATGAGCAGTTCTTC	CASSPRGLAGSDEQFF
-	-	TRBV15	TRBJ1-6	TGTGCCACCAGCAGAGTTGGTCTGACAAATTCACCCCTCCACTTT	CATSRVGLTNSPLHF
-	-	TRBV2	TRBJ1-2	TGTGCCAGCAGTCCCCGTGGGAGGGCGGGGAACTATGGCTACACCTTC	CASSPRGRAGNYGYTF
TRBD2	-	TRBV18	TRBJ2-3	TGTGCCAGCTCACCAGGGCTAGCGGGGACACACACAGATACGCAGTATTTT	CASSPGLAGTHTDTQYF
TRBD2	-	TRBV7-6	TRBJ2-2	TGTGCCAGCAGCTTAGTCGGGGGGGCCTCCACCGGGGAGCTGTTTTTT	CASSLVGGASTGELFF
-	-	TRBV15	TRBJ2-7	TGTGCCACCAGCCCTCTTGGGCCATCCTACGAGCAGTACTTC	CATSPLGPSYEQYF
-	-	TRBV21-1	TRBJ2-7	TGTGCCAGCAACCTGTGGACAGAATGCTACGAGCAGTACTTC	CASNLWTECYEQYF
TRBD1	-	TRBV6-6	TRBJ2-1	TGTGCCAGCAGTCGTTCGGACAGGGGCAATGAGCAGTTCTTC	CASSRSDRGNEQFF
-	-	TRBV28	TRBJ1-1	TGTGCCAGCAGTTTAATGGGCGTCAGGGTCCTTTCTGAAGCTTTCTTT	CASSLMGVRVLSEAFF
TRBD2	-	TRBV2	TRBJ2-7	TGTGCCAGCCTTAGAGCGGGGGGGGGCTCCTACGAGCAGTACTTC	CASLRAGGGSYEQYF
TRBD2	-	TRBV19	TRBJ2-5	TGTGCCAGTAGTATAGACTTCGGGACTAGCGGTCAAAAGACCCAGTACTTC	CASSIDFGTSGQKTQYF
TRBD1	-	TRBV7-9	TRBJ2-1	TGTGCCAGCAGCTTAGTGGGCAGGGGGCTTATCGGTTCCTACAATGAGCAGTTCTTC	CASSLVGRGLIGSYNEQFF
TRBD1	once	TRBV9	TRBJ2-3	TGTGCCAGCAGCGGGACAGGGGCTGTAGATACGCAGTATTTT	CASSGTGAVDTQYF
-	-	TRBV27	TRBJ2-7	TGTGCCAGCAGTATGGGACTTGGCTTCGGGGAGCAGTACTTC	CASSMGLGFGEQYF
TRBD2	-	TRBV19	TRBJ2-1	TGTGCCAGTAGTATGGGCAGCGGGAGGATCGACAATGAGCAGTTCTTC	CASSMGSGRIDNEQFF
-	-	TRBV28	TRBJ1-2	TGTGCCAGCAGTTTCTTCGGCAGGGAATATGGCTACACCTTC	CASSFFGREYGYTF
TRBD2	-	TRBV10-3	TRBJ2-2	TGTGCCATCAGTGAGGTTGGGACTAGCGGGCCAACGGGGACCGGGGAGCTGTTTTTT	CAISEVGTSGPTGTGELFF
-	-	TRBV29-1	TRBJ2-4	TGCAGCGCTGCAGGGACCGGGAGAGCCAAAAACATTCAGTACTTC	CSAAGTGRAKNIQYF
TRBD2	-	TRBV15	TRBJ2-1	TGTGCCACCAGCAGAGGGCGTAGCGGGCCTTCCTACAATGAGCAGTTCTTC	CATSRGRSGPSYNEQFF
-	-	TRBV5-4	TRBJ1-1	TGTGCCAGCAGCGTTACCCTGCTTACAGGGATGAACACTGAAGCTTTCTTT	CASSVTLLTGMNTEAFF
-	-	TRBV10-3	TRBJ2-3	TGTGCCATCTCCGGGGTAGGGACAGATACGCAGTATTTT	CAISGVGTDTQYF